This paragraph reports one T cell receptor (beta chain). These data belong to a study of T cells in narcolepsy. Repertoires were generated with immunoSEQ multiplex PCR, while TCRdb's copy carries only in-frame clones and drops some. The table lists 30,000 to 35,000 clones, around 80% of them singletons. The TCR was taken from a human donor in good health. The sample consisted of memory (CD45RA-) CD4+ T cells from blood.

CDR3 DNA: TGTGCCAGCAGCCAAGATGGGGCGGGGGGGCACCAAGAGACCCAGTACTTC. It codes for CASSQDGAGGHQETQYF. The genes are TRBV4-2 and TRBJ2-5, with 9 bases that match TRBD2. Germline loops: CDR1 LGHNA, CDR2 YNFKEQ. This CDR3 has 17 amino acids. The V segment lost 0 bases and the J segment 0 bases; nucleotides outside the gene matches: 5.